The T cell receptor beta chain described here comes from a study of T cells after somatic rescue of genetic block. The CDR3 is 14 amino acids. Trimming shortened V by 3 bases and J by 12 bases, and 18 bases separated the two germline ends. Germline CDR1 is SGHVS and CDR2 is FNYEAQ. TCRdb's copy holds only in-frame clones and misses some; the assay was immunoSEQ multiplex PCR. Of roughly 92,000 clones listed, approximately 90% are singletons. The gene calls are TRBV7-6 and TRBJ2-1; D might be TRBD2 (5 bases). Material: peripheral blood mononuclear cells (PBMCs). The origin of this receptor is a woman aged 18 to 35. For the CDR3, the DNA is TGTGCCAGCAGCTTGCCTAGCCCTAACCTCAGGCAGTTCTTC. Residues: CASSLPSPNLRQFF.